The present T cell receptor beta chain was sequenced within a study of radiotherapy plus CTLA-4 blockade in lung cancer. The V gene's germline CDR1 is GTSNPN and CDR2 SVGIG (reference sequence). This CDR3 has 14 residues. V lost 2 bases, J lost 9 bases, and 8 bases stayed unmatched. Clones were sequenced by immunoSEQ multiplex PCR, and TCRdb holds only the in-frame ones, with some missing. The repertoire holds about 70,000 clones, with 79% as singletons. The TCR comes from a human donor with non-small cell lung cancer who had a complete response to radiotherapy plus ipilimumab. This chain uses TRBV30 with TRBJ2-1, with 9 bases aligning to TRBD2. The sample in question was peripheral blood, obtained from a patient treated with radiotherapy plus ipilimumab. The chain's CDR3 is CAWSPLAGHFEQFF. The CDR3 DNA is TGTGCCTGGAGTCCCCTAGCGGGGCATTTTGAGCAGTTCTTC.